This entry is about one TCR beta chain. Following extraction, RNA underwent reverse transcription to cDNA, which served as the sequencing template. Profiling relied on immunoSEQ multiplex PCR, and the TCRdb table lists in-frame clones only, not all of them. In the table there are roughly 100,000 clones, 44% of which are singletons. The sample is drawn from a study of CD8+ T cells in alopecia areata. Germline CDR1 and CDR2: SEHNR and FQNEAQ (reference sequence). The CDR3 covers 14 residues. V dropped 3 bases and J dropped 4 bases, with 12 bases sitting between them. Treatment denoted: oral pan-JAK inhibitor, 5-10 mg twice daily.

The receptor was derived from a human donor with alopecia areata. The V and J genes are TRBV7-9 and TRBJ1-2; D is unclear. The specimen was CD8+ T cells sorted from blood, collected at week 24, from a patient treated with tofacitinib. CDR3 DNA sequence: TGTGCCAGCAGCTTTACACCGCCTACCTATGGCTACACCTTC. It yields the protein CASSFTPPTYGYTF.